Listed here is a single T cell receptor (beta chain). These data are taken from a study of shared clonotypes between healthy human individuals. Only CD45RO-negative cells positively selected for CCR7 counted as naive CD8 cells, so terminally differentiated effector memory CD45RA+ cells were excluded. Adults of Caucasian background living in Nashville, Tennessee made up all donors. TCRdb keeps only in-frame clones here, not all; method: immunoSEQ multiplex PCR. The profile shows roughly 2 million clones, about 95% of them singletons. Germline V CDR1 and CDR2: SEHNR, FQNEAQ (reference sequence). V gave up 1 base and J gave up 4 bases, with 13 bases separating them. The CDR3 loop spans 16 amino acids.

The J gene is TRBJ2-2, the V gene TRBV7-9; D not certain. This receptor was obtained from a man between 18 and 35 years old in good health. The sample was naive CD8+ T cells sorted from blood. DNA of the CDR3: TGTGCCAGCAGCTTAGGAGGTCGGGCCTTCACCGGGGAGCTGTTTTTT. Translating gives CASSLGGRAFTGELFF.